This is a list of T cell receptor beta chains from one sample in a study of blood T cell repertoires in COVID-19. Only in-frame clones appear in the TCRdb table, and some are missing; sequencing was by immunoSEQ multiplex PCR. This table has a few hundred thousand clones, more than 75% appearing once. The sequencing sample was made of PBMCs or T cells enriched from blood (not recorded which). The receptors here all came from a woman in her fifties or sixties who had been exposed to COVID-19. The CDR3 runs from the conserved cysteine through the conserved F or W. The order of the fields is V gene, clone size, J gene, D gene, CDR3 DNA, CDR3 protein. A D gene is named only where the DNA matches it firmly. Clone size, where shown, is once, few, many, or a class for clones that have expanded.

V: TRBV16; size: .; J: TRBJ1-5; D: TRBD1; DNA: TGTGCCAGCAGCCGGACAGGGCCTAATCAGCCCCAGCATTTT; CDR3: CASSRTGPNQPQHF
V: TRBV7-9; size: few; J: TRBJ2-3; D: TRBD1; DNA: TGTGCCAGCAGCTTCGGACAGGGCAAGATAGGCACAGATACGCAGTATTTT; CDR3: CASSFGQGKIGTDTQYF
V: TRBV30; size: .; J: TRBJ2-6; D: .; DNA: TGTGCCTGGAGTGTAGGAAGGAGGGCTGGGGCCAACGTCCTGACTTTC; CDR3: CAWSVGRRAGANVLTF
V: TRBV7-2; size: .; J: TRBJ1-4; D: .; DNA: TGTGCCAGCAGCTTAGTCGCGGTCAGGGGCTGGGATAATGAAAAACTGTTTTTT; CDR3: CASSLVAVRGWDNEKLFF
V: TRBV12-3/TRBV12-4; size: once; J: TRBJ1-3; D: .; DNA: TGTGCCAGCAGGGGCACAGGGGGAAACACCATATATTTT; CDR3: CASRGTGGNTIYF
V: TRBV12-3/TRBV12-4; size: few; J: TRBJ1-2; D: .; DNA: TGTGCCAGCAGTTTACTGCGGGGGTATGGCTACACCTTC; CDR3: CASSLLRGYGYTF
V: TRBV5-6; size: .; J: TRBJ2-1; D: TRBD1; DNA: TGTGCCAGCAGTCGACGGGGACAGTCCTCCAATGAGCAGTTCTTC; CDR3: CASSRRGQSSNEQFF
V: TRBV29-1; size: .; J: TRBJ1-1; D: .; DNA: TGCAGCGTTGACGGTCAATTGAACACTGAAGCTTTCTTT; CDR3: CSVDGQLNTEAFF
V: TRBV29-1; size: .; J: TRBJ1-1; D: .; DNA: TGCAGCGTTAGTTTATCCAGCGTTTTGGAAGCTTTCTTT; CDR3: CSVSLSSVLEAFF
V: TRBV10-2; size: .; J: TRBJ2-1; D: .; DNA: TGCGCCAGCAGTGTAAAGCGGAGCTCCTACAATGAGCAGTTCTTC; CDR3: CASSVKRSSYNEQFF
V: TRBV5-8; size: .; J: TRBJ1-5; D: .; DNA: TGTGCCAGCAGCTTGGGGTTAGAGGGAACTGAGCCCCAGCATTTT; CDR3: CASSLGLEGTEPQHF
V: TRBV7-9; size: .; J: TRBJ2-7; D: .; DNA: TGTGCCAGCTGGAGCCCTGCCTACGAGCAGTACTTC; CDR3: CASWSPAYEQYF
V: TRBV2; size: once; J: TRBJ2-7; D: .; DNA: TGTGCCAGCAGTTTTCCGGGACTGGTCGAGCAGTACTTC; CDR3: CASSFPGLVEQYF
V: TRBV7-2; size: .; J: TRBJ1-2; D: TRBD1; DNA: TGTGCCAGCAGAGTTGTGAGGGGGCTTGGCTACACCTTC; CDR3: CASRVVRGLGYTF
V: TRBV9; size: once; J: TRBJ1-2; D: .; DNA: TGTGCCAGCAGCCAGACGGACTTCTATGGCTACACCTTC; CDR3: CASSQTDFYGYTF
V: TRBV7-8; size: .; J: TRBJ1-3; D: TRBD1; DNA: TGTGCCAGCAGCTTGTTTGGGGCAGGGGGGCCTGGAAACACCATATATTTT; CDR3: CASSLFGAGGPGNTIYF
V: TRBV6-5; size: .; J: TRBJ1-4; D: .; DNA: TGTGCCAGCAGACAGGGACCCTTGGGGGAAAAACTGTTTTTT; CDR3: CASRQGPLGEKLFF
V: TRBV30; size: once; J: TRBJ1-3; D: .; DNA: TGTGCCTGGAGTGTGACAGCCTCTGGAAACACCATATATTTT; CDR3: CAWSVTASGNTIYF
V: TRBV27; size: .; J: TRBJ1-1; D: .; DNA: TGTGCCAGCAGTTTCGGGGGGCGCACTGAAGCTTTCTTT; CDR3: CASSFGGRTEAFF
V: TRBV4-3; size: many; J: TRBJ1-3; D: .; DNA: TGCGCCAGCAGCCCGGCCACAGGCTCTGGAAACACCATATATTTT; CDR3: CASSPATGSGNTIYF
V: TRBV25-1; size: .; J: TRBJ2-5; D: TRBD2; DNA: TGTGCCAGCAGTGAATTAGCGGGGGGGCCGGAGACCCAGTACTTC; CDR3: CASSELAGGPETQYF
V: TRBV7-8; size: .; J: TRBJ1-2; D: TRBD1; DNA: TGTGCCAGCAGCTTAGCGACAGGGTCCTATGGCTACACCTTC; CDR3: CASSLATGSYGYTF
V: TRBV7-9; size: few; J: TRBJ2-2; D: TRBD1; DNA: TGTGCCAGCAGCCCATTTGACAGGGTTGCCGGGGAGCTGTTTTTT; CDR3: CASSPFDRVAGELFF
V: TRBV6-4; size: .; J: TRBJ2-1; D: .; DNA: TGTGCCAGCCGAAGGGACTCATACTACAATGAGCAGTTCTTC; CDR3: CASRRDSYYNEQFF
V: TRBV10-3; size: .; J: TRBJ2-2; D: TRBD1; DNA: TGTGCCATCAGTGCCCTACAGGGGGCGGACACCGGGGAGCTGTTTTTT; CDR3: CAISALQGADTGELFF
V: TRBV11-3; size: .; J: TRBJ2-2; D: .; DNA: TGTGCCAGCAGCTTAGGGCAGGGGAGCACCGGGGAGCTGTTTTTT; CDR3: CASSLGQGSTGELFF
V: TRBV12-5; size: .; J: TRBJ1-2; D: .; DNA: TGTGCTAGTGGACGGGGAGCTTATGGCTACACCTTC; CDR3: CASGRGAYGYTF
V: TRBV6-5; size: .; J: TRBJ1-1; D: .; DNA: TGTGCCATCAGGTGGGCACAGGAGAACACTGAAGCTTTCTTT; CDR3: CAIRWAQENTEAFF
V: TRBV5-1; size: .; J: TRBJ1-1; D: .; DNA: TGCGCCAGCAGCTTGCCAGGGGATGGCACTGAAGCTTTCTTT; CDR3: CASSLPGDGTEAFF
V: TRBV10-3; size: .; J: TRBJ1-5; D: .; DNA: TGTGCCATCAGTGAGTCGTGGGCCTATCAGCCCCAGCATTTT; CDR3: CAISESWAYQPQHF
V: TRBV6-5; size: .; J: TRBJ1-1; D: .; DNA: TGTGCCAGCAGGGTCGTCGGGGACACTGAAGCTTTCTTT; CDR3: CASRVVGDTEAFF
V: TRBV30; size: .; J: TRBJ2-2; D: .; DNA: TGTGCCTGGAGTGGGGGCGTTAACACCGGGGAGCTGTTTTTT; CDR3: CAWSGGVNTGELFF
V: TRBV15; size: .; J: TRBJ2-1; D: TRBD2; DNA: TGTGCCACCAGCAGAGATCGTGGACTAGCGGGGGTCAATGAGCAGTTCTTC; CDR3: CATSRDRGLAGVNEQFF
V: TRBV6-5; size: .; J: TRBJ1-6; D: .; DNA: TGTGCCAGCAGTTACCAGAATTCACCCCTCCACTTT; CDR3: CASSYQNSPLHF
V: TRBV5-1; size: .; J: TRBJ2-1; D: TRBD1; DNA: TGCGCCAGCAGCTTGACAGGGGGACTCTACAATGAGCAGTTCTTC; CDR3: CASSLTGGLYNEQFF
V: TRBV18; size: few; J: TRBJ1-6; D: .; DNA: TGTGCCAGCTCACCACTTGGCAGGGAGGGTAACTCACCCCTCCACTTT; CDR3: CASSPLGREGNSPLHF
V: TRBV28; size: .; J: TRBJ2-2; D: TRBD2; DNA: TGTGCCAGCAGTAGTGCCGGGACTATCGCCGGGGAGCTGTTTTTT; CDR3: CASSSAGTIAGELFF
V: TRBV3-1/TRBV3-2; size: .; J: TRBJ2-7; D: .; DNA: TGTGCCAGCAGCCCCGGGGTCACCGGCTACGAGCAGTACTTC; CDR3: CASSPGVTGYEQYF
V: TRBV5-1; size: few; J: TRBJ2-1; D: TRBD2; DNA: TGCGCCAGCAGCGAAGGACTAGCGGGGGGGCAAATTGAGCAGTTCTTC; CDR3: CASSEGLAGGQIEQFF
V: TRBV29-1; size: .; J: TRBJ1-1; D: .; DNA: TGCAGCGTCGACAGTTTTCGTACTGAAGCTTTCTTT; CDR3: CSVDSFRTEAFF
V: TRBV7-2; size: .; J: TRBJ1-6; D: .; DNA: TGTGCCAGCAGCTTAAGGGGGGGCAGGGAAAATTCACCCCTCCACTTT; CDR3: CASSLRGGRENSPLHF
V: TRBV5-1; size: .; J: TRBJ2-5; D: .; DNA: TGCGCCAGCAGCTTGGTTCTTCAAGAGACCCAGTACTTC; CDR3: CASSLVLQETQYF
V: TRBV24-1; size: .; J: TRBJ2-5; D: .; DNA: TGTGCCACCAGTGGCGAGGAGAGAGAGACCCAGTACTTC; CDR3: CATSGEERETQYF
V: TRBV29-1; size: .; J: TRBJ1-2; D: .; DNA: TGCAGCGTTGGAGGGGGATCCGGGTCGAATGGCTACACCTTC; CDR3: CSVGGGSGSNGYTF
V: TRBV5-6; size: .; J: TRBJ1-1; D: TRBD1; DNA: TGTGCCAGCAGCTTCTACGGACAGGGGGTCGGGGCTTTCTTT; CDR3: CASSFYGQGVGAFF
V: TRBV27; size: .; J: TRBJ1-5; D: .; DNA: TGTGCCAGCCGCAAGACAGGTCCCCGGTATCAGCCCCAGCATTTT; CDR3: CASRKTGPRYQPQHF
V: TRBV5-5; size: .; J: TRBJ1-2; D: TRBD1; DNA: TGTGCCAGCAGCGTCAGGGGGGCCTATGGCTACACCTTC; CDR3: CASSVRGAYGYTF
V: TRBV7-3; size: .; J: TRBJ2-3; D: .; DNA: TGTGCCAGCAGCTTAACCCCCTATAGCACAGATACGCAGTATTTT; CDR3: CASSLTPYSTDTQYF
V: TRBV30; size: .; J: TRBJ2-2; D: TRBD2; DNA: TGTGCCTGGAGTAAGCCGAGACTAGCGCCCGGGGACGGGGAGCTGTTTTTT; CDR3: CAWSKPRLAPGDGELFF
V: TRBV19; size: .; J: TRBJ2-3; D: TRBD1; DNA: TGTGCCAGTAGTAAAACCCGACAGGGTCGGACAGATACGCAGTATTTT; CDR3: CASSKTRQGRTDTQYF
V: TRBV6-6; size: .; J: TRBJ2-1; D: TRBD2; DNA: TGTGCCAGCAGTCCGCCGGACTTAGCGGGGGTGCAGTTCTTC; CDR3: CASSPPDLAGVQFF
V: TRBV4-1; size: .; J: TRBJ1-1; D: .; DNA: TGCGCCAGCAGTCGGGGGTCAGGGAACACTGAAGCTTTCTTT; CDR3: CASSRGSGNTEAFF
V: TRBV5-1; size: .; J: TRBJ1-1; D: .; DNA: TGCGCCAGCAGCCACTACAACACTGAAGCTTTCTTT; CDR3: CASSHYNTEAFF
V: TRBV19; size: .; J: TRBJ1-1; D: .; DNA: TGTGCCTCCAAAGAAGTCGGGAACACTGAAGCTTTCTTT; CDR3: CASKEVGNTEAFF
V: TRBV11-2; size: many; J: TRBJ2-7; D: TRBD1; DNA: TGTGCCAGCAGCTTAGTCAGGGGGGAGCAGTACTTC; CDR3: CASSLVRGEQYF
V: TRBV2; size: few; J: TRBJ1-2; D: .; DNA: TGTGCCAGCCACTCTCAGGGAATCGATGGCTACACCTTC; CDR3: CASHSQGIDGYTF
V: TRBV5-1; size: .; J: TRBJ2-2; D: .; DNA: TGCGCCAGCAGCATCGGACTTACCTCAGACGCCGGGGAGCTGTTTTTT; CDR3: CASSIGLTSDAGELFF